This TCR beta chain was obtained from a study of tumor-infiltrating lymphocytes in localized non-small cell lung cancer (dated by TCRdb to 2020 to 2023). In the study overall: Patients whose samples were collected after neoadjuvant chemotherapy, as well as both smokers and never-smokers and several histologies, were included in the cohort. Flow cytometry, multiplex immunofluorescence, RNA-seq, exome sequencing and proteomics were applied to the same patients as TCR sequencing, which was one of several integrated assays. The overall ICON cohort comprised fewer than 170 surgical patients with localized non-small cell lung cancer whose tumors were resected. A total of some 56 patients were included in the paired tumor versus uninvolved lung comparison of immunoSEQ T-cell fraction. Each patient contributed resected tumor tissue and uninvolved lung tissue from the same patient, described as non-adjacent to the tumor.

A remark on this clone: Its antigen specificity is not known. Base quality data are lacking; no much larger clone is found one base away.

ICON enrollment began in the first half of 2016, and the last patient was enrolled in late 2018. In a subcohort of 76 patients, fresh tumor and matched uninvolved tissue were collected for in-depth immune analyses, with TCR sequencing among those analyses. DNA isolated from bulk tissue, without cell sorting, was used for TCR sequencing. The T-cell fraction in tumor and uninvolved lung tissue was obtained from TCR sequencing using the immunoSEQ assay. The study's processing was this. To analyze survival, patients were divided into a high T-cell fraction group (upper tertile) and a low T-cell fraction group (lower two tertiles), and the two groups were compared using a log-rank test. A signed-rank test was used to check for differences in T-cell fraction between paired tumor and uninvolved lung. The clones in this table, taken by TCRdb from immuneACCESS, are in-frame only. Not every clone is retained; where verified, under half of the shortfall comes from an unresolved V gene, and the cause of the rest is unknown. V and J calls and clone size are copied from that table; D and trimming were computed from the DNA. This sample lists about 16,000 clones; about 70% were detected once. In total, the top ten clones hold roughly 6% of the sample.

The study at large found these results: Recurrence-free survival showed no association with tumor T-cell fraction measured by TCR sequencing (p = 0.61). Different pieces of the same tissue were used for different assays, so technical variation could not be separated from intratumor heterogeneity. Higher T cell infiltration in tumors than in uninvolved lung tissue was supported by TCRbeta sequencing, consistent with immunofluorescence CD3 counts. Assay coverage varied across patients depending on available tissue quantity, so only a subset of the cohort had TCR sequencing. TCR-derived T-cell fraction did not differ between the flow cytometry-defined immunotypes IM1 (good prognosis) and IM2 (poor prognosis).

Reading from cysteine to phenylalanine, the CDR3 counts 11 amino acids. Only the CDR3 portion is preserved as DNA: 33 bases, with reading frame beginning at the first base. V was cut back by 4 bases and J by 5 bases, leaving a gap of 7 bases between them. Via the germline V gene (reference sequence), CDR1 is DFQATT and CDR2 SNEGSKA. The specimen was lung tumor tissue. This sequence was found in a human donor with non-small cell lung cancer. The V and J genes are TRBV20-1 and TRBJ2-3; D gene: possibly TRBD2, on 6 matching bases. The DNA sequence follows: TGCAGTGCTACTAGCGAAGATACGCAGTATTTT. Its protein reads: CSATSEDTQYF.